This entry features one T cell receptor (beta chain) sequence. This sample was included in a study of blood T cell repertoires in COVID-19. Study overall: COVID-19 samples from acute and convalescent phases originated in the United States, Italy and Spain. The analysed material was cDNA or gDNA that came from T cells, B-cell-depleted T cells, or PBMCs.

Data came from immunoSEQ multiplex PCR; TCRdb stores just in-frame clones and leaves some out. The data hold about 270,000 clones, with roughly 88% observed a single time. Germline-derived CDR1 and CDR2 are LNHDA and SQIVND (reference sequence). The CDR3 spans 15 residues. Deletions cut 3 bases from V and 5 bases from J, with 14 bases between. Participants reported their clinical history, and cohort assignment relied on those reports. This receptor was identified in a woman aged 40 to 50 with acute COVID-19. Sequenced material: PBMCs or T cells enriched from blood (not recorded which). The J gene is TRBJ2-1, the V gene TRBV19; D perhaps matches TRBD2 (5 bases). The CDR3 loop reads CASSISRTLNNEQFF. CDR3 bases: TGTGCCAGTAGTATTAGTCGGACTTTAAACAATGAGCAGTTCTTC.